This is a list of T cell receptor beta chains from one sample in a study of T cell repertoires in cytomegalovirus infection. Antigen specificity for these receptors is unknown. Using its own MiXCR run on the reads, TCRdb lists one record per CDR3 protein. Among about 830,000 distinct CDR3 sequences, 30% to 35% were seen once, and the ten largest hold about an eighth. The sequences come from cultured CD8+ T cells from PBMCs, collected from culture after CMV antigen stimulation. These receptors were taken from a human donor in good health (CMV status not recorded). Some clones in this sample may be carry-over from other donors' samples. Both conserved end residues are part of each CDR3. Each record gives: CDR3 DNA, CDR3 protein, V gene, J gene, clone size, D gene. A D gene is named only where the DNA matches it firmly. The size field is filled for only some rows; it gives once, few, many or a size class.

TGTGCCAGCAGCTTAGCGCAAGGAGGCGGCTACACCTTC	CASSLAQGGGYTF	TRBV7-9	TRBJ1-2	NA	NA
TGTGCCAGCAGCTTGGTGGGATTCAAGCCCCAGCATTTT	CASSLVGFKPQHF	TRBV7-8	TRBJ1-5	once	NA
TGTGCCAGCAGCTTAACCGACACAGATACGCAGTATTTT	CASSLTDTDTQYF	TRBV7-9	TRBJ2-3	many	NA
TGTGCCAGCAGCCCTCGAGAGGGGGAATGGACAGATACGCAGTATTTT	CASSPREGEWTDTQYF	TRBV7-9	TRBJ2-3	NA	NA
TGTGCCAGTAGTCTCGGGGAGGGGAATGGCTACACCTTC	CASSLGEGNGYTF	TRBV19	TRBJ1-2	NA	NA
TGTGCCAGCAGCCCGGTGGGAGGGAATGGGGTAATCTACGAGCAGTACTTC	CASSPVGGNGVIYEQYF	TRBV7-6	TRBJ2-7	many	TRBD2
TGTGCCAGCTCACCCGTCCCACAGGGACCAAACACTGAAGCTTTCTTT	CASSPVPQGPNTEAFF	TRBV18	TRBJ1-1	NA	NA
TGTGCCAGCAGCTTGAGGACAGGAGGAGGATACGAGCAGTACTTC	CASSLRTGGGYEQYF	TRBV11-3	TRBJ2-7	many	TRBD1
TGCGCCAGCAGCCAAGCAGGGTTCGAAAAACTGTTTTTT	CASSQAGFEKLFF	TRBV4-1	TRBJ1-4	few	NA
TGTGCCAGTAGTATCGGGACAGCCTCTAACTATGGCTACACCTTC	CASSIGTASNYGYTF	TRBV19	TRBJ1-2	few	TRBD1
TGTGCCAGTGTCGGACAGGGGGGATATAGCAATCAGCCCCAGCATTTT	CASVGQGGYSNQPQHF	TRBV19	TRBJ1-5	NA	TRBD1
TGTGCCAGCGGGAGGACAGGGGATTACACCGGGGAGCTGTTTTTT	CASGRTGDYTGELFF	TRBV6-5	TRBJ2-2	NA	TRBD1
TGTGCCAGCAGTTACTCCCAGGCCTCGGGTCGGGGCACTGAAGCTTTCTTT	CASSYSQASGRGTEAFF	TRBV6-2/TRBV6-3	TRBJ1-1	few	NA
TGTGCCATCGGTCCCCGGGACAGCATAAATCAGCCCCAGCATTTT	CAIGPRDSINQPQHF	TRBV10-3	TRBJ1-5	few	TRBD1
TGTGCCAGCAGTTTATCGATGGCAAAAGAGCAGTACTTC	CASSLSMAKEQYF	TRBV27	TRBJ2-7	NA	NA
TGTGCCAGCATCTCCCCACTCTCCTACAATGAGCAGTTCTTC	CASISPLSYNEQFF	TRBV7-9	TRBJ2-1	NA	NA
TGTGCCAGCAGAGATGTGGGCAACGGGGAGCTGTTTTTT	CASRDVGNGELFF	TRBV11-1	TRBJ2-2	NA	NA
TGTGCTAGTGCCCTAGCGGGCAACTCCTACAATGAGCAGTTCTTC	CASALAGNSYNEQFF	TRBV12-5	TRBJ2-1	NA	TRBD2
TGTGCCAGCAGCTGGAAGGGGGCCGGGGAGCTGTTTTTT	CASSWKGAGELFF	TRBV7-9	TRBJ2-2	many	NA
TGTGCCTCCAAAGAATGGGCTGGGCTGCCTGGTGGGGCCAACGTCCTGACTTTC	CASKEWAGLPGGANVLTF	TRBV27	TRBJ2-6	NA	NA
TGTGCCACGGGACACCAACGCTACAATGAGCAGTTCTTC	CATGHQRYNEQFF	TRBV15	TRBJ2-1	NA	NA
TGTGCCAGCAGCTTGGGGGGGGGCCAATTCTACAATGAGCAGTTCTTC	CASSLGGGQFYNEQFF	TRBV11-2	TRBJ2-1	NA	NA
TGTGCCATCAGTGAACAGGACAACTCGAACACTGAAGCTTTCTTT	CAISEQDNSNTEAFF	TRBV10-3	TRBJ1-1	few	NA
TGTGCCACCAGTGATCCGACAGGGAAGAACACTGAAGCTTTCTTT	CATSDPTGKNTEAFF	TRBV24-1	TRBJ1-1	NA	TRBD1